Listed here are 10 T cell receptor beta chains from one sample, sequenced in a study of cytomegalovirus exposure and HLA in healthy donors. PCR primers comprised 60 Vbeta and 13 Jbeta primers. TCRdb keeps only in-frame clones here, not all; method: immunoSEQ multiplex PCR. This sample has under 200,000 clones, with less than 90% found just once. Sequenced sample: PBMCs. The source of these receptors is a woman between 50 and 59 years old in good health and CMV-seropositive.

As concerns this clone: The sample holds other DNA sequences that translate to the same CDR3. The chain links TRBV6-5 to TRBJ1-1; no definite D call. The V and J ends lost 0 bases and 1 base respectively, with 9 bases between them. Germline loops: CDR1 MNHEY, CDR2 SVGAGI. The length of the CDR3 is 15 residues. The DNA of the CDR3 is TGTGCCAGCAGTTACTCTGGCCGGGGGAACACTGAAGCTTTCTTT. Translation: CASSYSGRGNTEAFF.

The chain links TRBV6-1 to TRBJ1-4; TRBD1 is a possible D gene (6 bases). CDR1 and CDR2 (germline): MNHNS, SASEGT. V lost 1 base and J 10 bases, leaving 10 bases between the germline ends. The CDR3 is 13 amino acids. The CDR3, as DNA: TGTGCCAGCAGTGAAGGAGCAGGGGTAAAACTGTTTTTT. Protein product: CASSEGAGVKLFF.

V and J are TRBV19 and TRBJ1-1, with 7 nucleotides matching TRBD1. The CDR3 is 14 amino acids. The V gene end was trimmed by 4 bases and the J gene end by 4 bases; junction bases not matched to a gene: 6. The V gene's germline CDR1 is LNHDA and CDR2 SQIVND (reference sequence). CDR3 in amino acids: CASSKQGLPTEAFF. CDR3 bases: TGTGCCAGTAGTAAACAGGGGCTCCCCACTGAAGCTTTCTTT.

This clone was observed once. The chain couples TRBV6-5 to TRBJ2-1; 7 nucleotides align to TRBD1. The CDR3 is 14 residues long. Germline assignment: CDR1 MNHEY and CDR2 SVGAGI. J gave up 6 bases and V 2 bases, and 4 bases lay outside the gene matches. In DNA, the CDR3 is TGTGCCAGCAGTTACGACAGGGCCAGCAATGAGCAGTTCTTC. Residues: CASSYDRASNEQFF.

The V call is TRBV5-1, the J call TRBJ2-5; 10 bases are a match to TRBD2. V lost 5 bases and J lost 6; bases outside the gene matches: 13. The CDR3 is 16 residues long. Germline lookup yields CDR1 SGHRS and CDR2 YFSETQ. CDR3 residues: CASRTLAGALRKTQYF. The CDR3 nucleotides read TGCGCCAGCAGAACTCTAGCGGGAGCCCTTCGGAAGACCCAGTACTTC.

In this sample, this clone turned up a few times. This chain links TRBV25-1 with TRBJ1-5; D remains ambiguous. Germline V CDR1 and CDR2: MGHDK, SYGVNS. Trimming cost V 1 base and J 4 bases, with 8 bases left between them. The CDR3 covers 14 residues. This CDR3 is CASSEFSGNQPQHF. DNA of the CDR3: TGTGCCAGCAGTGAATTTTCGGGAAATCAGCCCCAGCATTTT.

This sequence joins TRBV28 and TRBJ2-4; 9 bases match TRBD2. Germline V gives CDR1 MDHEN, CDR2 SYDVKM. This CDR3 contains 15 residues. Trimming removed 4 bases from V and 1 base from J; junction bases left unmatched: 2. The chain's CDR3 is CASSSLAGAKNIQYF. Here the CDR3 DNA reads TGTGCCAGCAGTTCTCTAGCGGGGGCCAAAAACATTCAGTACTTC.

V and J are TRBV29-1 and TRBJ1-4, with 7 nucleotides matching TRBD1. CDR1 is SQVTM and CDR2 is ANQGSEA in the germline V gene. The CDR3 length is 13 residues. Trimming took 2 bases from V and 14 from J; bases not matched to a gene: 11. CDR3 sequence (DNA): TGCAGCGTTGAATCCAATTCCGGGACAGCGCTGTTTTTT. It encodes CSVESNSGTALFF. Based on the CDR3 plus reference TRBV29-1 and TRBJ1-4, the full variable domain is SAVISQKPSRDICQRGTSLTIQCQVDSQVTMMFWYRQQPGQSLTLIATANQGSEATYESGFVIDKFPISRPNLTFSTLTVSNMSPEDSSIYLCSVESNSGTALFFGSGTQLSVL.

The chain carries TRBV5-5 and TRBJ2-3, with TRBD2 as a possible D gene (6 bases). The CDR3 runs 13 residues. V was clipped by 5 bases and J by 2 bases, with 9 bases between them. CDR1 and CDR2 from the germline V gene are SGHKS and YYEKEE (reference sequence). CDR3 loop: CASRRDLTDTQYF. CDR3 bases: TGTGCCAGCAGGCGGGACCTCACAGATACGCAGTATTTT.

The CDR3 spells CSVEIDGRAFF. The CDR3 nucleotides are TGCAGCGTTGAAATAGATGGGAGAGCTTTCTTT. The chain joins TRBV29-1 to TRBJ1-1, with no clear D. The germline V gene encodes CDR1 SQVTM and CDR2 ANQGSEA. CDR3 length: 11 residues. Trimming cost V 2 bases and J 10 bases, with 11 bases left between them.